The entry below describes one T cell receptor (beta chain). Antigen unknown. This specimen comes from a study of human T cells and chemical hapten exposure. Study details: Small differences in pooled library volume mainly drove the variation in TCR yields per sample.

Findings and limits, study-wide: Following DPC sensitization, TCRs present above 1 in 1000 frequency showed no change.

As the library was built, unique molecular identifiers were attached to individual cDNA molecules. In the original processing: Counting gave a median of approximately 97,000 TCRs per sample, with values ranging from about 23,224 to 690,600. TCRdb reprocessed the RACE reads with MiXCR, giving one entry per CDR3 protein. These V and J calls rely on TCRdb rather than the paper's analysis. Altogether tens of thousands of distinct CDR3 sequences are present, nearly 4.5% being singletons, with the ten largest covering around 5.8%. With 6 bases clipped from V and 14 bases from J, the junction kept 14 bases outside the gene matches. Per the germline V gene, CDR1 is MGHDK and CDR2 is SYGVNS. The CDR3 loop spans 13 amino acids. As for time point: healthy volunteer bleed at 2 weeks. Total RNA was extracted from unfractionated whole blood.

This clonotype originated in a human donor in good health. Some clones in this sample may be carry-over from other donors' samples. This chain connects TRBV25-1 to TRBJ1-2; 8 positions match TRBD1. Sequenced input: whole blood. The CDR3 region has the DNA TGTGCCAGCAGGTCTCCCGGACAGGGCGGGTGTACCTTC. Translating gives CASRSPGQGGCTF.